This T cell receptor beta chain was recovered during a study of beta chain features in type 1 diabetes. Across the study: Cell yields, gender and age were similar in healthy donors and patients. Sorted cells examined across all samples numbered 107,917,701. Study-wide findings and caveats: TCRB CDR3s from Type 1 diabetes patients were moderately but significantly shorter in all four CD4+ subsets.

A remark on this clone: Its antigen is unidentified.

As every portion of the isolated RNA was reverse transcribed, the sequencing read expressed TCRB transcripts. Profiled with immunoSEQ multiplex PCR; TCRdb holds only in-frame clones, not every one. Here the sample spans a few hundred thousand clones, roughly 16% being singletons. Trimming pared 5 bases from V and 0 bases from J, leaving 11 bases between. CDR1 is SEHNR, CDR2 FQNEAQ, per germline (reference sequence). This CDR3 spans 14 amino acids. The rearrangement uses TRBV7-9 and TRBJ2-7, with unresolved D. This clonotype was obtained from a man younger than 45 with type 1 diabetes. The sequenced sample consisted of naive CD4+ T cells from blood. The CDR3 region is CASSASWSSYEQYF. The CDR3 DNA is TGTGCCAGCAGCGCCTCATGGAGCTCCTACGAGCAGTACTTC.